This T cell receptor (beta chain) was sequenced for a study of blood T cell repertoires in COVID-19 (dated by TCRdb to about 2020). Regarding the complete study: Samples from collaborators originated in the United States, Italy and Spain and spanned both the acute and convalescent phases of COVID-19. The material from the prospective study consisted of cDNA or gDNA derived from T cells, B-cell-depleted T cells, or PBMCs. Subjects who had been exposed to COVID-19, were actively infected with it, or had recovered from it provided the deeply sampled blood TCRbeta repertoires that made up the dataset. A freely available public database, intended as a resource for researchers studying the immune response to SARS-CoV-2, is where the repertoires were released. Samples came from the ongoing ImmuneRACE study (first 160 participants) plus 1,254 subjects from 6 global collaborators. Nearly every sample came with metadata listing a de-identified subject ID, COVID-19 status, age in years and sex. Where available, HLA class I and class II types were obtained from metadata supplied by the sample provider rather than from assay-based typing. The research as a whole found: How much clinical and demographic metadata was included differed by source and by participant, and the metadata was provided uncurated.

Enrolling through a virtual design, the prospective study's participants ranged in age from roughly 18 to 95 years and lived across approximately 25 United States geographic areas. To assign participants to cohorts, the prospective study relied on clinical history that participants themselves reported in a screening survey and a study questionnaire. ImmuneRACE Cohort 3 recovered participants were defined by two consecutive negative NP/OP PCR tests, healthcare professional clearance, or symptom resolution. In the prospective study, whole blood, serum and a nasopharyngeal or oropharyngeal swab were collected from each participant by mobile phlebotomists. Participants in the prospective study had the option to provide additional blood draws and questionnaires over a roughly two-month period. Before DNA extraction, prospective study blood samples were shipped either frozen or at room temperature. TCRbeta CDR3 regions were amplified from genomic DNA by means of the immunoSEQ Assay, a bias-controlled multiplex PCR. The authors' pipeline ran thus. Within the assay, amplification of reference gene primers was used to estimate how many nucleated cells each sample contained. To quantify the absolute abundance of each unique TCRbeta CDR3 rearrangement, sequence reads were collapsed and filtered. For each sample, productive Simpson clonality was calculated as the square root of Simpson's diversity index over productive rearrangements. This immuneACCESS table, as held by TCRdb, lists in-frame sequences with V and J called but not all clones. Of the missing ones, under half trace to an unresolved V gene in checked studies; the others have no known cause. V, J and clone size are those of that table, while D and trimming were read from the DNA. The sample table contains nearly 400,000 clones; only one count was recorded for around 92% of them. The ten largest clones add up to approximately 1.5% of the sample.

Regarding this clone: Which antigen it targets is not known. Base qualities were left out, and no much larger clone turns up one base away.

The germline V end is reduced by 5 bases and the J end by 6 bases; junction bases left unmatched: 4. The germline V gene gives CDR1 as SGHAT and CDR2 as FQNNGV. The CDR3, cysteine through phenylalanine, is 12 amino acids long. Of the read, only the CDR3 DNA is kept; its 36 bases are in frame from base 1. The TCR originated in a woman in her twenties or thirties who had recovered from COVID-19. Sequenced material: PBMCs or T cells enriched from blood (not recorded which). Here the chain combines TRBV11-2 and TRBJ2-7, with 7 bases matching TRBD1. The CDR3 protein: CASSTQGLEQYF. Here is the DNA: TGTGCCAGCAGCACACAGGGGCTCGAGCAGTACTTC.